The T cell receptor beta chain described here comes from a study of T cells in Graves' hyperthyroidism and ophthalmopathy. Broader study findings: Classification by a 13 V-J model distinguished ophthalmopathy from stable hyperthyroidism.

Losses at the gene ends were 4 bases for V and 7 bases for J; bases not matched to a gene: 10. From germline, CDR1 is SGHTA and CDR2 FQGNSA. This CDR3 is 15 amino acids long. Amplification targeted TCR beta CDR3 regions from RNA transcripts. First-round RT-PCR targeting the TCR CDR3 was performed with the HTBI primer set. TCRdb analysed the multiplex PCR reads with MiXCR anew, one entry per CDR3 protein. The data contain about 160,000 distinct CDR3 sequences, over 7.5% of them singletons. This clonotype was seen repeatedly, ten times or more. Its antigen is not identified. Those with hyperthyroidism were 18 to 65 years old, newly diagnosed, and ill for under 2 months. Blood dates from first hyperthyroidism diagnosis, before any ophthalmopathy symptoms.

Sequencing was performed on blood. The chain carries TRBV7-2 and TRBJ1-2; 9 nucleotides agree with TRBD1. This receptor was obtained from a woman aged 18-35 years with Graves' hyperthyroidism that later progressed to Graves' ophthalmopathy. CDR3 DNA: TGTGCCAGCAGCTCAACAGGGGGCTTAACGGGTGGCTACACCTTC. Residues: CASSSTGGLTGGYTF.